Below are 32 T cell receptor beta chains sequenced from a single sample in a study of T cell repertoires in cytomegalovirus infection. MiXCR, run by TCRdb on the reads, gives a single entry per CDR3 protein. The sample carries more than 110,000 distinct CDR3 sequences, 25% to 35% recorded once. Their specific antigens are unknown. Sequencing used CD8+ T cells from cultured PBMCs, obtained from culture after CMV antigen stimulation. Source of these receptors: a human donor in good health (CMV status not recorded). Some clones in this sample may be carry-over from other donors' samples.

This clonotype was found many times. V gene TRBV24-1 combines with J gene TRBJ2-1; possibly TRBD1 or TRBD2 for D (5 bases each). Per germline, CDR1 KGHDR and CDR2 SFDVKD. V lost 4 bases and J lost 7, with 19 bases in between. The CDR3 is 16 amino acids. The CDR3 bases are TGTGCCACCAGTGACAACCCCAGGGATACGGGGAATGAGCAGTTCTTC. It encodes CATSDNPRDTGNEQFF.

The chain employs TRBV10-3 and TRBJ1-5; possibly TRBD1 for D (5 bases). CDR3 size: 14 residues. Germline CDR1 reads ENHRY; CDR2 reads SYGVKD. V lost 2 bases and J lost 6, with 11 bases in between. CDR3 loop: CAISEAGIAQPQHF. The CDR3 DNA sequence: TGTGCCATCAGTGAGGCAGGGATCGCTCAGCCCCAGCATTTT.

This clonotype appeared many times. J is TRBJ2-1 and V is TRBV7-6, with 7 bases matching TRBD2. J lost 10 bases, V lost 1 base, and 1 base had no gene match. This CDR3 comprises 12 residues. Germline CDR1 reads SGHVS; CDR2 reads FNYEAQ. CDR3 sequence (DNA): TGTGCCAGCAGCTTAGGAGCGGGGGAGCAGTTCTTC. This translates into CASSLGAGEQFF.

This chain uses TRBV15 with TRBJ1-2; 10 bases map to TRBD1. V was pared by 1 base and J by 5 bases, with 4 bases of the junction left unmatched. Germline-derived CDR1 and CDR2 are LNHNV and YYDKDF (reference sequence). The CDR3 is 15 amino acids. CDR3: CATSRGRTGGYGYTF. The CDR3 bases are TGTGCCACCAGCAGAGGAAGGACAGGGGGTTATGGCTACACCTTC.

The chain recombines TRBV2 with TRBJ2-7, with a possible D match to TRBD1 (6 bases). V lost 4 bases, J lost 4 bases, and 14 bases lay in between. CDR1 and CDR2 (germline): SNHLY, FYNNEI. This CDR3 has 14 residues. CDR3 bases: TGTGCCAGCAGTGGGACAGCCGCAAAATACGAGCAGTACTTC. It is translated as CASSGTAAKYEQYF.

This clonotype was seen at least ten times. The chain uses TRBV5-6 and TRBJ1-2, with D possibly being TRBD1 (5 bases). The germline V gene has CDR1 SGHDT and CDR2 YYEEEE. Trimming pared 3 bases from V and 8 bases from J, leaving 14 bases between. The CDR3 length is 13 residues. CDR3 residues: CASSSGPAGGYTF. As DNA, the CDR3 is TGTGCCAGCAGCTCGGGACCGGCCGGGGGCTACACCTTC.

V usage is TRBV12-3 or TRBV12-4 and J usage is TRBJ2-7, with 9 bases aligning to TRBD1. With 2 bases clipped from V and 4 bases from J, the junction kept 9 bases outside the gene matches. This CDR3 region has 16 residues. The CDR3 is CASSLSGTGSFYEQYF. The CDR3 coding sequence is TGTGCCAGCAGTTTATCTGGGACAGGGTCCTTTTACGAGCAGTACTTC.

This clonotype has ten or more counts. The V gene is TRBV7-2, the J gene TRBJ2-5; D is perhaps TRBD2 (5 bases). The CDR3 sequence is 14 residues long. Deletions cut 1 base from V and 5 bases from J, with 11 bases between. Germline V gene data show CDR1 as SGHTA and CDR2 as FQGNSA. DNA for the CDR3: TGTGCCAGCAGCTTAGGGGCGGGCAGGGAGACCCAGTACTTC. Its protein is CASSLGAGRETQYF.

The chain employs TRBV19 and TRBJ2-5; D not resolved. Trimming removed 3 bases at V and 1 base at J, with 6 bases between. Looked up from germline, CDR1 is LNHDA and CDR2 is SQIVND (reference sequence). CDR3 length equals 13 residues. The CDR3 region has the DNA TGTGCCAGTAGTATGCAGAGCCAAGAGACCCAGTACTTC. Translating it yields CASSMQSQETQYF.

This clonotype has ten or more counts. V and J are TRBV7-8 and TRBJ2-5, with unresolved D. Trimming cost V 0 bases and J 5 bases, with 16 bases left between them. Per the germline V gene, CDR1 is SGHVS and CDR2 is FQNEAQ. This CDR3 is built from 16 residues. The CDR3 DNA reads TGTGCCAGCAGCTTAGCGCTTTTGGGAAGAGAGGAGACCCAGTACTTC. Translating gives CASSLALLGREETQYF.

This clonotype was seen repeatedly, ten times or more. V is TRBV7-9 and J is TRBJ2-1; D not certain. The length of the CDR3 is 15 residues. V was pared by 0 bases and J by 3 bases, with 9 bases between. Germline values: CDR1 SEHNR, CDR2 FQNEAQ (reference sequence). The CDR3 region has the DNA TGTGCCAGCAGCTTAGCGATAGCTGGCTACAATGAGCAGTTCTTC. Amino acid sequence: CASSLAIAGYNEQFF.

Turning to this clonotype: This may arise from a read error, as a much more abundant clone is one base away. This rearrangement joins TRBV7-2 to TRBJ2-1; the D gene is possibly TRBD2 (5 bases). This CDR3 contains 13 residues. Germline CDR1 reads SGHTA; CDR2 reads FQGNSA. CDR3 loop: CASSLFPGNGQFF. The CDR3 DNA follows: TGTGCCAGCAGCCTTTTTCCGGGGAATGGGCAGTTCTTC.

The chain is built from TRBV15 and TRBJ2-7; 11 bases are a match to TRBD2. V shed 6 bases and J 3 bases; nucleotides not matched to a gene: 16. CDR3 length: 18 amino acids. Germline lookup yields CDR1 LNHNV and CDR2 YYDKDF (reference sequence). The CDR3 DNA sequence: TGTGCCACCAGTGGAACACCCCGGACTAGCGGGCACTACTACGAGCAGTACTTC. Its translation is CATSGTPRTSGHYYEQYF.

CDR3: CASRSSLQGIGETQYF. Here the CDR3 DNA reads TGTGCCAGCAGATCGAGCCTTCAAGGGATCGGAGAGACCCAGTACTTC. The J gene is TRBJ2-5, the V gene TRBV12-3 or TRBV12-4; D is undetermined. V gave up 6 bases and J gave up 4 bases, with 21 bases separating them. The CDR3 extends over 16 amino acids.

The CDR3 is CATSAPKTGELFF. The CDR3 nucleotides are TGTGCCACCAGTGCGCCTAAAACCGGGGAGCTGTTTTTT. The J gene is TRBJ2-2, the V gene TRBV24-1, with unresolved D. The V gene lost 5 bases and the J gene lost 5 bases, with 8 bases spanning the gap. Germline V lookup: CDR1 KGHDR, CDR2 SFDVKD. The CDR3 runs 13 residues.

This clonotype occurred a few times. The chain joins TRBV7-2 to TRBJ2-3; D may be TRBD1 or TRBD2 (7 bases each). The germline V gene encodes CDR1 SGHTA and CDR2 FQGNSA. This CDR3 spans 16 amino acids. The V gene lost 7 bases and the J gene lost 6 bases, with 23 bases spanning the gap. The CDR3 sequence: CASTPRLAGGEDTQYF. The CDR3 DNA is TGTGCCAGCACCCCCCGGCTAGCAGGGGGGGAGGATACGCAGTATTTT.

This clonotype was observed at least ten times. V gene TRBV20-1 combines with J gene TRBJ1-2; the D is unclear. The CDR3 covers 12 residues. Between the trimmed V and J ends, which lost 2 bases and 7 bases, there was a span of 11 bases. Germline CDR1 is DFQATT and CDR2 is SNEGSKA (reference sequence). The CDR3 region is CSARPVPPGYTF. The CDR3 DNA sequence: TGCAGTGCTAGACCAGTCCCCCCTGGCTACACCTTC.

The chain has TRBV27 and TRBJ1-2, with 7 bases aligning to TRBD1. V shed 5 bases and J 4 bases; nucleotides not matched to a gene: 10. This CDR3 is built from 15 residues. Per the germline V gene, CDR1 is MNHEY and CDR2 is SMNVEV (reference sequence). CDR3 nucleotides: TGTGCCAGCAGTACCACGACAGGGACTACCTATGGCTACACCTTC. This sequence encodes CASSTTTGTTYGYTF.

The chain employs TRBV7-8 and TRBJ1-5; 7 bases are shared with TRBD1. After removal of 5 bases from V and 1 base from J, the junction contained 5 bases not matched to a gene. The germline V gene encodes CDR1 SGHVS and CDR2 FQNEAQ. The CDR3 contains 15 residues. The CDR3 loop reads CASSQTGPSNQPQHF. The CDR3 DNA is TGTGCCAGCAGCCAGACAGGGCCGAGCAATCAGCCCCAGCATTTT.

The CDR3 protein is CASGGFQPQHF. The CDR3 nucleotides are TGTGCCAGCGGAGGGTTTCAGCCCCAGCATTTT. The rearrangement links TRBV2 to TRBJ1-5; D call uncertain. This CDR3 contains 11 residues. CDR1 is SNHLY, CDR2 FYNNEI, per germline. Between the trimmed V and J ends, which lost 8 bases and 6 bases, there was a span of 8 bases.

The chain joins TRBV7-3 to TRBJ2-7; D gene uncertain. This CDR3 contains 14 residues. The germline CDR1 and CDR2 sequences are SGHTA and FQGTGA. Trimming took off 2 bases at V and 5 bases at J, with 13 bases between the two ends. CDR3 sequence reads: CASSLGPLSDEQYF. In nucleotides, the CDR3 is TGTGCCAGCAGCTTAGGCCCCCTCTCGGACGAGCAGTACTTC.

This clonotype was recorded many times. This rearrangement joins TRBV7-2 to TRBJ2-7; D not resolved. The germline V gene has CDR1 SGHTA and CDR2 FQGNSA. The V and J ends lost 2 bases and 3 bases respectively, with 11 bases between them. The CDR3 length is 14 residues. DNA of the CDR3: TGTGCCAGCAGCTTACCGACAAGAGACTACGAGCAGTACTTC. Translated: CASSLPTRDYEQYF.

This clonotype was picked up a small number of times. The genes are TRBV29-1 and TRBJ2-7, with 7 positions matching TRBD2. Looked up from germline, CDR1 is SQVTM and CDR2 is ANQGSEA. The junction had 0 bases not matched to a gene; V was cut back by 4 bases and J by 0 bases. The CDR3 spans 12 residues. CDR3 in amino acids: CSVGGGSYEQYF. CDR3 nucleotide sequence: TGCAGCGTTGGGGGGGGCTCCTACGAGCAGTACTTC.

The chain has TRBV7-6 and TRBJ1-2; no clear D gene. This CDR3 spans 14 amino acids. The V and J ends lost 1 base and 4 bases respectively, with 10 bases between them. CDR1 and CDR2 from the germline V gene are SGHVS and FNYEAQ. DNA of the CDR3: TGTGCCAGCAGCTTAGAAACAGACTCCTATGGCTACACCTTC. Translating it yields CASSLETDSYGYTF.

V gene TRBV4-1 combines with J gene TRBJ2-7; D gene uncertain. This CDR3 has 16 amino acids. Per germline, CDR1 MGHRA and CDR2 YSYEKL. The V and J ends lost 1 base and 6 bases respectively, with 19 bases between them. For the CDR3, the DNA is TGCGCCAGCAGCCAAGTGGTAGCACTGCCACCCCGCGAGCAGTACTTC. Its translation is CASSQVVALPPREQYF.

The chain has TRBV11-2 and TRBJ2-1; 10 bases align to TRBD1. This CDR3 comprises 13 residues. The V segment lost 4 bases and the J segment 14 bases; nucleotides outside the gene matches: 8. The V gene's germline CDR1 is SGHAT and CDR2 FQNNGV. The CDR3 nucleotides read TGTGCCAGCAGCTACTTGACAGGGGGCGAAAAGTTCTTC. It yields the protein CASSYLTGGEKFF.

The rearrangement links TRBV5-1 to TRBJ1-6; TRBD1 might be the D (6 bases). Looked up from germline, CDR1 is SGHRS and CDR2 is YFSETQ. The V gene lost 3 bases and the J gene lost 13 bases, with 17 bases spanning the gap. CDR3 length: 14 amino acids. CDR3 bases: TGCGCCAGCAGCTCCGGACAGCCCGGAGGTCCCCTCCACTTT. Translation gives CASSSGQPGGPLHF.

This clonotype was seen at least ten times. V and J are TRBV12-3 or TRBV12-4 and TRBJ1-6; a weak D match, TRBD1 (6 bases). The V gene lost 4 bases and the J gene lost 10 bases, with 11 bases spanning the gap. This CDR3 comprises 13 residues. CDR3 in DNA: TGTGCCAGCAGTTACGACAGGCGGTCACCCCTCCACTTT. Translated: CASSYDRRSPLHF.

The CDR3 bases are TGCGCCAGTCACGACAGGGGCACCACCGGGGAGCTGTTTTTT. Its protein product is CASHDRGTTGELFF. The gene calls are TRBV10-2 and TRBJ2-2; 8 bases line up with TRBD1. This CDR3 region has 14 residues. Trimming took 9 bases from V and 4 from J; bases not matched to a gene: 7. The germline V gene has CDR1 WSHSY and CDR2 SAAADI.

This clonotype appeared many times. This rearrangement joins TRBV7-2 to TRBJ2-5; D is undetermined. V gave up 7 bases and J gave up 2 bases, with 11 bases separating them. The CDR3 sequence is 13 residues long. Looked up from germline, CDR1 is SGHTA and CDR2 is FQGNSA. CDR3 coding DNA: TGTGCCAGCACCTCTGTGGGGCAAGAGACCCAGTACTTC. Amino acids: CASTSVGQETQYF.

This rearrangement joins TRBV7-8 to TRBJ1-1, with D tentatively TRBD1 (5 bases). CDR3 length: 13 amino acids. Germline CDR1 reads SGHVS; CDR2 reads FQNEAQ. Between the trimmed V and J ends, which lost 5 bases and 1 base, there was a span of 8 bases. CDR3 nucleotide sequence: TGTGCCAGCAGCCAGGGCAAGAACACTGAAGCTTTCTTT. It codes for CASSQGKNTEAFF.

The V call is TRBV20-1, the J call TRBJ2-1, with 10 bases lining up with TRBD1. CDR1 is DFQATT, CDR2 SNEGSKA, per germline (reference sequence). Trimming took 6 bases from V and 10 from J; bases not matched to a gene: 12. The CDR3 consists of 14 residues. This chain's CDR3 is CSADRQGAGVEQFF. The CDR3 nucleotides read TGCAGTGCAGATAGACAGGGGGCCGGTGTGGAGCAGTTCTTC.